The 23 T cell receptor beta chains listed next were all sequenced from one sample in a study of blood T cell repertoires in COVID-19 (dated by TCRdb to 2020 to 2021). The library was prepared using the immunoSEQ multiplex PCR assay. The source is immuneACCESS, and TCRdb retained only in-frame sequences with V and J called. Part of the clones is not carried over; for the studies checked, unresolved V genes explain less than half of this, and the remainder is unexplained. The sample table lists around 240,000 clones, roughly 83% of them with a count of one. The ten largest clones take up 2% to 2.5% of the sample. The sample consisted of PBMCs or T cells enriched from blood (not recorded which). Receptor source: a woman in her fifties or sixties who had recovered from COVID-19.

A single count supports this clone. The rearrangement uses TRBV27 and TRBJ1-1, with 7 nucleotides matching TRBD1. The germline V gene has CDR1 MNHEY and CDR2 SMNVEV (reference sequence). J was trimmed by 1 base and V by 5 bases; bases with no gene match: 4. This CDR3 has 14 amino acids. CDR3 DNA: TGTGCCAGCAGTAAAAGGGACAGGAACACTGAAGCTTTCTTT. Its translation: CASSKRDRNTEAFF.

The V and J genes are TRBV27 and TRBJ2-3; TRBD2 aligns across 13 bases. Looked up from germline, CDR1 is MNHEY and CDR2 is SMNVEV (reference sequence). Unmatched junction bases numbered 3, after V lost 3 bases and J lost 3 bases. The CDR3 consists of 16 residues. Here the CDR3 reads CASSFWTSGGTDTQYF. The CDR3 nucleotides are TGTGCCAGCAGTTTCTGGACTAGCGGGGGAACAGATACGCAGTATTTT.

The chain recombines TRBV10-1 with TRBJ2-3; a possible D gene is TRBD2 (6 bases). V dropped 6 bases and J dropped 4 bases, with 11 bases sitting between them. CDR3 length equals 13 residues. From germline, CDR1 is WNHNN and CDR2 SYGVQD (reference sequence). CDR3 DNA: TGCGCCAGCAGGGGGGGATTTCCAGATACGCAGTATTTT. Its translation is CASRGGFPDTQYF.

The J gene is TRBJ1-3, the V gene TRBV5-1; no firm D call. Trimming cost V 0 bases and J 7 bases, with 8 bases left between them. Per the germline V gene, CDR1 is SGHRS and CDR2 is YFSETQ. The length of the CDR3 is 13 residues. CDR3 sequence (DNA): TGCGCCAGCAGCTTGGGACCGGGGAACACCATATATTTT. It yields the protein CASSLGPGNTIYF.

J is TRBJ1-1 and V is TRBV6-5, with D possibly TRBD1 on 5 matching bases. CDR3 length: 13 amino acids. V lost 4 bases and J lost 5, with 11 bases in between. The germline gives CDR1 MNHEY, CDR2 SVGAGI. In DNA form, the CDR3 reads TGTGCCAGCAGTTGGCAGGGTTCTACTGAAGCTTTCTTT. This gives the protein CASSWQGSTEAFF.

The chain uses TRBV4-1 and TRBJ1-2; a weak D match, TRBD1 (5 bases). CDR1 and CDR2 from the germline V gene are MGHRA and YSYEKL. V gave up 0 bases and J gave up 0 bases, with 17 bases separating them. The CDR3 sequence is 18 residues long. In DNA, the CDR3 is TGCGCCAGCAGCCAAGATCCCCGGCTGCAGGGCCCTAACTATGGCTACACCTTC. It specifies CASSQDPRLQGPNYGYTF.

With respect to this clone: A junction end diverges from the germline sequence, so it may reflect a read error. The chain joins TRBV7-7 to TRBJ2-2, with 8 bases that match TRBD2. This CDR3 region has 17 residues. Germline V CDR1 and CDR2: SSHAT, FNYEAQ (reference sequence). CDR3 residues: CASSLSPGLGHFGELFF. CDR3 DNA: TGTGCTAGCAGCTTAAGTCCGGGACTAGGTCATTTCGGGGAGCTGTTTTTT.

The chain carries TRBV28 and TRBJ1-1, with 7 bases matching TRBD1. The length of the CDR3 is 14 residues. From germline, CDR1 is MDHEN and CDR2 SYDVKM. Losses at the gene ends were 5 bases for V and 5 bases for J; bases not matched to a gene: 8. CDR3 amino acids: CASSPHTGVTEAFF. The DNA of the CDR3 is TGTGCCAGCAGTCCTCATACAGGGGTTACTGAAGCTTTCTTT.

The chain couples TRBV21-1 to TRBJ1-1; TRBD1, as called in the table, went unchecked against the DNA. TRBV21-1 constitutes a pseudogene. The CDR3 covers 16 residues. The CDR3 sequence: CASSKVRGRRNTEAFF. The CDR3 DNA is TGTGCCAGCAGCAAAGTGAGGGGGCGGCGGAACACTGAAGCTTTCTTT.

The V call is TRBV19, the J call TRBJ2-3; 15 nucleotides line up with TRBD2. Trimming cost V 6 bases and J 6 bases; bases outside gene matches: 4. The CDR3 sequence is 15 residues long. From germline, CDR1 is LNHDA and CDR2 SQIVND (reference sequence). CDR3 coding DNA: TGTGCCAGTAGGGGACTAGCGGGAGGATGGGATACGCAGTATTTT. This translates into CASRGLAGGWDTQYF.

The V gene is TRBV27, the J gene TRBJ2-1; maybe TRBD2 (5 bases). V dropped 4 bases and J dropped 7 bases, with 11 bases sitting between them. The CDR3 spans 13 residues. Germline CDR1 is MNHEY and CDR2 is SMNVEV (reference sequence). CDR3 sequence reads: CASSSSWENEQFF. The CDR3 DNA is TGTGCCAGCAGTTCGTCATGGGAGAATGAGCAGTTCTTC.

The CDR3 DNA reads TGTGCCAGCAGGGCCAGGGCTAGTGGTTTGGGTGAGCAGTTCTTC. This encodes CASRARASGLGEQFF. The chain has TRBV27 and TRBJ2-1; possibly TRBD1 for D (5 bases). Per germline, CDR1 MNHEY and CDR2 SMNVEV (reference sequence). This CDR3 region has 15 residues. Trimming cost V 6 bases and J 9 bases, with 21 bases left between them.

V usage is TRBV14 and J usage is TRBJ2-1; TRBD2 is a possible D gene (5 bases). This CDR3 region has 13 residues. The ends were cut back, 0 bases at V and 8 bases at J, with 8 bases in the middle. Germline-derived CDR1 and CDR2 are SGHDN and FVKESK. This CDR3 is CASSQDRRDEQFF. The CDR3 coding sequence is TGTGCCAGCAGCCAAGATCGGCGGGATGAGCAGTTCTTC.

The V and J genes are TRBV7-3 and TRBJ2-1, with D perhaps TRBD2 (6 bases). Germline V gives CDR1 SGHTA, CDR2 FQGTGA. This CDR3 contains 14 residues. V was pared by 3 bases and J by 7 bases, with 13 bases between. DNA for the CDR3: TGTGCCAGCAGCTTCCCGGGACTGCTGAATGAGCAGTTCTTC. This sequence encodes CASSFPGLLNEQFF.

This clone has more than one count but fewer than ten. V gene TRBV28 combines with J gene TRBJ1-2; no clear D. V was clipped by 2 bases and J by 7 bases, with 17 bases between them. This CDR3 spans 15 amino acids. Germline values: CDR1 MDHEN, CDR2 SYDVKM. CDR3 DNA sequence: TGTGCCAGCAGTTTAGGGTCGTGGCAGGTTCCTGGCTACACCTTC. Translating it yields CASSLGSWQVPGYTF.

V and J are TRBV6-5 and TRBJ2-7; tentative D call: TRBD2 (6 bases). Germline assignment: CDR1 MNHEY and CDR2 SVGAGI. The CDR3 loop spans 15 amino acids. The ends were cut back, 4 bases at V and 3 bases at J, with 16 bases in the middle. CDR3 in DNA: TGTGCCAGCAGTTCGTCCGGGACTCTACACTACGAGCAGTACTTC. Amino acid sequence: CASSSSGTLHYEQYF.

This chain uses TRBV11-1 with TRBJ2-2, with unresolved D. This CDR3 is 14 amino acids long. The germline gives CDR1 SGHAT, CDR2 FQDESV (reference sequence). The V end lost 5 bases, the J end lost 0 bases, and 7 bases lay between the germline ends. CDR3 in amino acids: CASSPSANTGELFF. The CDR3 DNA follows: TGTGCCAGCAGCCCCAGCGCGAACACCGGGGAGCTGTTTTTT.

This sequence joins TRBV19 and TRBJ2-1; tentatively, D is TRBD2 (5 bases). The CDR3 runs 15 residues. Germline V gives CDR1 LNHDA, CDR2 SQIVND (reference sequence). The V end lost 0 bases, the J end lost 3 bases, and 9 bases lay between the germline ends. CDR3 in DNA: TGTGCCAGTAGTATAGAAGGGAGATTCTACAATGAGCAGTTCTTC. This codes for CASSIEGRFYNEQFF.

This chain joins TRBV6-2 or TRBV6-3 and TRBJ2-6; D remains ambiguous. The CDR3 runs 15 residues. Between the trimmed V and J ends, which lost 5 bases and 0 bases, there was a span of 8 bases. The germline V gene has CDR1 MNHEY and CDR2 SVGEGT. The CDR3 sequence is CASSLGDSGANVLTF. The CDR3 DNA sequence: TGTGCCAGCAGTCTAGGCGACTCTGGGGCCAACGTCCTGACTTTC.

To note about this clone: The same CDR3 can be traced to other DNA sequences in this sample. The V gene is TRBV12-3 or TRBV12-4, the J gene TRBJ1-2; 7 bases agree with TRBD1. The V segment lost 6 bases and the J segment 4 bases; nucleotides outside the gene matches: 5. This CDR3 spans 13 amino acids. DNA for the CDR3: TGTGCCAGCAGAGAGCAGGGGGGCTATGGCTACACCTTC. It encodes CASREQGGYGYTF.

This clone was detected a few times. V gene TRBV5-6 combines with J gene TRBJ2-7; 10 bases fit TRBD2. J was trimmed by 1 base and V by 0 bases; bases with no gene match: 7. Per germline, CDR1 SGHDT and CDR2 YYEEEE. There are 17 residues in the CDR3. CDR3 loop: CASSLGTGLARSYEQYF. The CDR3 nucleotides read TGTGCCAGCAGCTTGGGAACGGGACTAGCGCGTTCCTACGAGCAGTACTTC.

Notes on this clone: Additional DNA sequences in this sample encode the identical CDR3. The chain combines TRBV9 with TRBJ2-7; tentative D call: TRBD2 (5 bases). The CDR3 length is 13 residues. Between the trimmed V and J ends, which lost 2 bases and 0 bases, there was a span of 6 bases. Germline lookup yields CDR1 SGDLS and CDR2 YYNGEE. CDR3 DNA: TGTGCCAGCAGCGTGGACTCCTCCTACGAGCAGTACTTC. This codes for CASSVDSSYEQYF.

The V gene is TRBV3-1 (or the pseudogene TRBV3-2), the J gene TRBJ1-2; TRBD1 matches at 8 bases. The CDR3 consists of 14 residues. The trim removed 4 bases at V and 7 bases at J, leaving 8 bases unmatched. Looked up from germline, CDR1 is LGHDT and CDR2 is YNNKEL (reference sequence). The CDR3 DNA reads TGTGCCAGCAGCCCAGGACAGGGCCCCCTTGGCTACACCTTC. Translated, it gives CASSPGQGPLGYTF.